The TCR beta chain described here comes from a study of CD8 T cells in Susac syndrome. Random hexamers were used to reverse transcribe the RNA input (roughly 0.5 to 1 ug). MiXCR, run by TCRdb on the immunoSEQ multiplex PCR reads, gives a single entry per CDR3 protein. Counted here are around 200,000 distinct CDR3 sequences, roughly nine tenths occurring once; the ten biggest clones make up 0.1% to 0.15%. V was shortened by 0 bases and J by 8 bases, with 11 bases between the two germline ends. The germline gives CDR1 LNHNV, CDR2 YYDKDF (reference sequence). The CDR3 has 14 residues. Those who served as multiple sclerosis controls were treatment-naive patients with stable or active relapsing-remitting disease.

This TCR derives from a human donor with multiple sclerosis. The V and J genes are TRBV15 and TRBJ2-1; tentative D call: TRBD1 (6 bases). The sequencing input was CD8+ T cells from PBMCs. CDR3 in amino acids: CATSRDYRVDEQFF. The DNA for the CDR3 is TGTGCCACCAGCAGAGACTACAGGGTGGATGAGCAGTTCTTC.